The 17 T cell receptor beta chains listed next were all sequenced from one sample in a study of cytomegalovirus exposure and HLA in healthy donors. Method: immunoSEQ multiplex PCR; TCRdb's copy keeps in-frame clones and lacks some. This sample has 100,000 to 150,000 clones, with approximately 89% found just once. The source material was PBMCs. These receptors all stem from a man younger than 45 in good health and CMV-seronegative.

The chain is built from TRBV5-1 and TRBJ2-1; D possibly corresponds to TRBD2 (5 bases). The germline CDR1 and CDR2 sequences are SGHRS and YFSETQ. This CDR3 comprises 14 residues. Trimming shortened V by 2 bases and J by 8 bases, and 14 bases separated the two germline ends. The CDR3 protein is CASSLGTGYYEQFF. CDR3 in DNA: TGCGCCAGCAGCTTAGGTACGGGGTACTATGAGCAGTTCTTC.

This clone was observed a few times. This rearrangement joins TRBV10-2 to TRBJ1-5; D is perhaps TRBD1 (6 bases). Germline V gives CDR1 WSHSY, CDR2 SAAADI. This CDR3 spans 14 amino acids. Trimming stripped 3 bases from V and 5 bases from J, with 11 bases between. CDR3 residues: CASSDWGPDQPQHF. Written as DNA, the CDR3 is TGCGCCAGCAGTGACTGGGGGCCGGATCAGCCCCAGCATTTT.

The chain combines TRBV4-1 with TRBJ2-3; D remains ambiguous. V was cut by 4 bases and J by 2 bases, with 16 bases left in between. The CDR3 runs 16 residues. The germline V gene encodes CDR1 MGHRA and CDR2 YSYEKL. As DNA, the CDR3 is TGCGCCAGCAGCCGCTCTTTGGCAGGTCCCACAGATACGCAGTATTTT. Its translation is CASSRSLAGPTDTQYF.

This chain joins TRBV6-1 and TRBJ1-2; 10 nucleotides match TRBD1. Germline V lookup: CDR1 MNHNS, CDR2 SASEGT. V shed 5 bases and J 6 bases; nucleotides not matched to a gene: 9. The CDR3 has 15 residues. The CDR3 spells CASSCGTGVGDGYTF. The DNA of the CDR3 is TGTGCCAGCAGTTGCGGGACAGGGGTGGGGGATGGCTACACCTTC.

This chain uses TRBV10-1 with TRBJ2-7, with D possibly TRBD2 on 5 matching bases. The germline CDR1 and CDR2 sequences are WNHNN and SYGVQD (reference sequence). The CDR3 runs 15 residues. Deletions cut 4 bases from V and 0 bases from J, with 13 bases between. CDR3 in DNA: TGCGCCAGCAGTGGGGCTGGGAGATTCTCCTACGAGCAGTACTTC. Its protein product is CASSGAGRFSYEQYF.

The chain recombines TRBV27 with TRBJ2-7, with 8 bases fitting TRBD1. The V gene end was trimmed by 5 bases and the J gene end by 6 bases; junction bases not matched to a gene: 9. In germline, CDR1 is MNHEY, CDR2 SMNVEV (reference sequence). The CDR3 has 14 amino acids. For the CDR3, the DNA is TGTGCCAGCAGTCCCCCGACAGGGGTAGGCGAGCAGTACTTC. Translated, it gives CASSPPTGVGEQYF.

The V and J genes are TRBV28 and TRBJ1-1; D is perhaps TRBD1 (5 bases). Trimming took 4 bases from V and 0 from J, leaving 15 bases between them. In germline, CDR1 is MDHEN, CDR2 SYDVKM. The CDR3 is 16 residues long. DNA of the CDR3: TGTGCCAGCAGTTCAACCGGGACTGTGGTGAACACTGAAGCTTTCTTT. Encoded protein: CASSSTGTVVNTEAFF.

The chain recombines TRBV7-2 with TRBJ2-3, with 7 bases identical to TRBD2. V was pared by 4 bases and J by 0 bases, with 4 bases of the junction left unmatched. Germline lookup yields CDR1 SGHTA and CDR2 FQGNSA. The CDR3 runs 15 residues. The chain's CDR3 is CASSSQAGSTDTQYF. Written as DNA, the CDR3 is TGTGCCAGCAGCTCCCAAGCGGGGAGCACAGATACGCAGTATTTT.

V is TRBV25-1 and J is TRBJ2-2; 8 bases agree with TRBD2. The CDR3 consists of 16 residues. CDR1 and CDR2 (germline): MGHDK, SYGVNS. J was trimmed by 3 bases and V by 1 base; bases with no gene match: 4. The CDR3 nucleotides are TGTGCCAGCAGTGAATTTGGTAGCGGGGACACCGGGGAGCTGTTTTTT. Translated: CASSEFGSGDTGELFF.

The chain combines TRBV6-1 with TRBJ2-1; TRBD1 matches at 7 bases. Trimming removed 0 bases from V and 2 bases from J; junction bases left unmatched: 7. Germline lookup yields CDR1 MNHNS and CDR2 SASEGT. This CDR3 is 17 amino acids long. CDR3 nucleotide sequence: TGTGCCAGCAGTGAAGCAAGGGGGCCGGAACCCTACAATGAGCAGTTCTTC. Translating gives CASSEARGPEPYNEQFF.

In this sample, this clone turned up many times. Other DNA sequences in this specimen translate into the identical CDR3. V and J are TRBV19 and TRBJ2-7, with D possibly being TRBD1 (6 bases). There are 13 residues in the CDR3. The germline CDR1 and CDR2 sequences are LNHDA and SQIVND (reference sequence). Trimming took off 3 bases at V and 2 bases at J, with 8 bases between the two ends. The CDR3 loop is CASSMDSPYEQYF. The CDR3 DNA reads TGTGCCAGTAGTATGGACAGCCCCTACGAGCAGTACTTC.

This clone was found once. The gene calls are TRBV2 and TRBJ1-1; D possibly corresponds to TRBD1 (5 bases). The CDR3 contains 14 residues. Germline values: CDR1 SNHLY, CDR2 FYNNEI. The V gene lost 7 bases and the J gene lost 1 base, with 13 bases spanning the gap. DNA for the CDR3: TGTGCCAGCACCCTGTGGGGGGAGAACACTGAAGCTTTCTTT. Its translation is CASTLWGENTEAFF.

The chain employs TRBV19 and TRBJ2-7; TRBD2 matches at 13 bases. This CDR3 spans 17 amino acids. Germline V gene data show CDR1 as LNHDA and CDR2 as SQIVND (reference sequence). Trimming took 5 bases from V and 0 from J; bases not matched to a gene: 7. The CDR3 loop reads CASSSTSGGTISYEQYF. The CDR3 DNA reads TGTGCCAGTAGTTCGACTAGCGGGGGGACTATCTCCTACGAGCAGTACTTC.

The genes are TRBV6-5 and TRBJ2-7, with TRBD1 as a possible D gene (5 bases). Trimming removed 8 bases at V and 4 bases at J, with 15 bases between. In germline, CDR1 is MNHEY, CDR2 SVGAGI. This CDR3 is built from 13 residues. This CDR3 reads CASGAMTEYEQYF. The CDR3 DNA reads as TGTGCCAGCGGGGCCATGACAGAGTACGAGCAGTACTTC.

This sequence joins TRBV6-5 and TRBJ1-5; D gene unclear. This CDR3 is built from 12 residues. Trimming shortened V by 2 bases and J by 9 bases, and 8 bases separated the two germline ends. Germline assignment: CDR1 MNHEY and CDR2 SVGAGI. In nucleotides, the CDR3 is TGTGCCAGCAGTTACCCCGCAGGGCCCCAGCATTTT. The encoded protein is CASSYPAGPQHF.

Comments on this clone: The junction differs from germline at one of its ends, possibly a read error. The chain is built from TRBV19 and TRBJ1-5, with a possible D match to TRBD1 (6 bases). Germline values: CDR1 LNHDA, CDR2 SQIVND (reference sequence). The CDR3 has 17 residues. The CDR3 DNA follows: TGTGCCAGTAGTATATATCCCCCCAGGGGTGGCAATCGGCCCCAGCATTTT. Protein: CASSIYPPRGGNRPQHF.

In regard to this clone: The sample has other DNA sequences that encode this CDR3 too. The chain carries TRBV28 and TRBJ2-7; no firm D call. The CDR3 has 11 amino acids. Trimming shortened V by 5 bases and J by 0 bases, and 2 bases separated the two germline ends. From germline, CDR1 is MDHEN and CDR2 SYDVKM. The CDR3 DNA is TGTGCCAGCAGTCGCTCCTACGAGCAGTACTTC. It encodes CASSRSYEQYF.